The 29 T cell receptor beta chains listed next were all sequenced from one sample in a study of blood T cell repertoires in COVID-19. The protocol was immunoSEQ multiplex PCR, while the TCRdb copy is restricted to in-frame clones and leaves out a portion. Of approximately 300,000 clones detected, about 87% appear once; the ten largest clones hold approximately 5.3%. Input material: PBMCs or T cells enriched from blood (not recorded which). The receptors stem from a woman in her thirties who had recovered from COVID-19.

J is TRBJ1-4 and V is TRBV19; TRBD1 might be the D (5 bases). V was trimmed by 7 bases and J by 14 bases, leaving 26 bases between them. From germline, CDR1 is LNHDA and CDR2 SQIVND (reference sequence). This CDR3 region has 15 residues. The CDR3 here is CASTNPGERGGVLFF. The CDR3 nucleotides are TGTGCCAGTACTAACCCCGGCGAACGGGGGGGGGTGCTGTTTTTT.

The chain couples TRBV9 to TRBJ1-6; TRBD1 might be the D (5 bases). CDR1 and CDR2 from the germline V gene are SGDLS and YYNGEE. The CDR3 spans 18 residues. V lost 3 bases to trimming and J lost 0 bases, with 16 bases between them. CDR3 nucleotide sequence: TGTGCCAGCAGCGAAACAGGACATTACAGCTCCTATAATTCACCCCTCCACTTT. It codes for CASSETGHYSSYNSPLHF.

The CDR3 sequence: CATSGQGTDQPQHF. DNA for the CDR3: TGTGCCACCAGTGGTCAGGGAACGGATCAGCCCCAGCATTTT. This chain connects TRBV24-1 to TRBJ1-5; D might be TRBD1 (5 bases). Between the trimmed V and J ends, which lost 5 bases and 5 bases, there was a span of 12 bases. The germline V gene has CDR1 KGHDR and CDR2 SFDVKD. CDR3 length equals 14 residues.

The chain carries TRBV5-4 and TRBJ1-4; D call uncertain. Trimming pared 1 base from V and 6 bases from J, leaving 10 bases between. The CDR3 length is 14 residues. CDR1 is SGHNT and CDR2 is YYREEE in the germline V gene (reference sequence). The CDR3 bases are TGTGCCAGCAGCTTGTTCGACCAGGATGAAAAACTGTTTTTT. It yields the protein CASSLFDQDEKLFF.

The V and J genes are TRBV7-8 and TRBJ2-6, with TRBD1 as a possible D gene (6 bases). The CDR3 spans 18 residues. V was clipped by 2 bases and J by 0 bases, with 14 bases between them. Germline values: CDR1 SGHVS, CDR2 FQNEAQ. CDR3 protein: CASSLPMDRLSGANVLTF. The CDR3 DNA reads TGTGCCAGCAGCTTACCCATGGACAGACTCTCTGGGGCCAACGTCCTGACTTTC. Based on the CDR3 plus reference TRBV7-8 and TRBJ2-6, the full variable domain is GAGVSQSPRYKVAKRGQDVALRCDPISGHVSLFWYQQALGQGPEFLTYFQNEAQLDKSGLPSDRFFAERPEGSVSTLKIQRTQQEDSAVYLCASSLPMDRLSGANVLTFGAGSRLTVL.

The V and J genes are TRBV28 and TRBJ1-2; D possibly corresponds to TRBD1 (6 bases). CDR3 length equals 15 residues. Germline CDR1 is MDHEN and CDR2 is SYDVKM. Trimming cost V 7 bases and J 4 bases, with 19 bases left between them. CDR3 region: CASTDLQGSGYGYTF. The CDR3 DNA follows: TGTGCCAGCACCGATCTTCAGGGGTCCGGCTATGGCTACACCTTC.

The V call is TRBV19, the J call TRBJ1-5; the D is unclear. Germline CDR1 is LNHDA and CDR2 is SQIVND (reference sequence). The CDR3 totals 14 residues. V lost 5 bases and J lost 5, with 13 bases in between. CDR3 in DNA: TGTGCCAGTAGTCCCCGGGTCGTACATCAGCCCCAGCATTTT. It encodes CASSPRVVHQPQHF.

The sample holds one count of this clone. The chain recombines TRBV2 with TRBJ2-3; 9 nucleotides align to TRBD2. V shed 2 bases, J shed 4 bases, and the junction held 7 bases outside the gene matches. CDR3 length equals 16 residues. The germline V gene encodes CDR1 SNHLY and CDR2 FYNNEI. The CDR3 DNA sequence: TGTGCCAGCAGTGAAATGGGCGGGGGGGCGGCAGATACGCAGTATTTT. Encoded protein: CASSEMGGGAADTQYF.

The genes are TRBV7-2 and TRBJ2-7; 7 positions match TRBD2. CDR1 is SGHTA and CDR2 is FQGNSA in the germline V gene. V shed 6 bases, J shed 6 bases, and the junction held 8 bases outside the gene matches. The CDR3 runs 13 residues. Here the CDR3 DNA reads TGTGCCAGCAGTCCTCCGGGGGGTGGCGAGCAGTACTTC. Encoded protein: CASSPPGGGEQYF.

J is TRBJ1-4 and V is TRBV27; the match to TRBD1 covers 8 bases. From germline, CDR1 is MNHEY and CDR2 SMNVEV (reference sequence). V lost 2 bases, J lost 5 bases, and 7 bases stayed unmatched. The CDR3 extends over 16 amino acids. The CDR3 region is CASSLPQGAVNEKLFF. In DNA form, the CDR3 reads TGTGCCAGCAGTTTACCTCAGGGGGCGGTAAATGAAAAACTGTTTTTT.

The rearrangement links TRBV27 to TRBJ1-6; possible D gene TRBD1, 5 bases. The germline V gene has CDR1 MNHEY and CDR2 SMNVEV (reference sequence). Trimming cost V 3 bases and J 9 bases, with 12 bases left between them. This CDR3 contains 14 residues. CDR3 protein: CASSFGGVSSPLHF. CDR3 in DNA: TGTGCCAGCAGTTTCGGGGGGGTCAGTTCACCCCTCCACTTT.

The chain has TRBV10-1 and TRBJ2-6; maybe TRBD1 (6 bases). V dropped 6 bases and J dropped 6 bases, with 12 bases sitting between them. This CDR3 spans 14 amino acids. Germline V gene data show CDR1 as WNHNN and CDR2 as SYGVQD (reference sequence). Here the CDR3 DNA reads TGCGCCAGCAGGGAACAGGGCTCGGCCAACGTCCTGACTTTC. This sequence encodes CASREQGSANVLTF.

This chain links TRBV7-2 with TRBJ2-7; possibly TRBD1 for D (7 bases). The CDR3 is 14 residues long. Trimming pared 4 bases from V and 2 bases from J, leaving 12 bases between. The germline V gene encodes CDR1 SGHTA and CDR2 FQGNSA. CDR3 loop: CASSSQGGPYEQYF. In nucleotides, the CDR3 is TGTGCCAGCAGCTCCCAGGGGGGTCCCTACGAGCAGTACTTC. Drawing the rest from reference TRBV7-2 and TRBJ2-7, the complete variable domain is GAGVSQSPSNKVTEKGKDVELRCDPISGHTALYWYRQSLGQGLEFLIYFQGNSAPDKSGLPSDRFSAERTGGSVSTLTIQRTQQEDSAVYLCASSSQGGPYEQYFGPGTRLTVT.

CDR3 sequence (DNA): TGTGCCACCAGCAGATCTCAGGGGTGGGCAGATACGCAGTATTTT. It codes for CATSRSQGWADTQYF. This chain connects TRBV15 to TRBJ2-3, with a weak D call TRBD1 (6 bases). The V gene's germline CDR1 is LNHNV and CDR2 YYDKDF (reference sequence). V lost 2 bases, J lost 4 bases, and 13 bases lay in between. This CDR3 region has 15 residues.

This chain uses TRBV6-5 with TRBJ2-7; tentatively, D is TRBD2 (6 bases). CDR1 is MNHEY and CDR2 is SVGAGI in the germline V gene. The CDR3 spans 13 residues. The ends were cut back, 2 bases at V and 1 base at J, with 6 bases in the middle. CDR3 bases: TGTGCCAGCAGTTACGCGGGATCCTACGAGCAGTACTTC. As protein: CASSYAGSYEQYF.

This clone showed up just once. The V and J genes are TRBV6-5 and TRBJ2-5; 8 bases fit TRBD1. CDR3 length equals 13 residues. Germline values: CDR1 MNHEY, CDR2 SVGAGI. The V gene end was trimmed by 4 bases and the J gene end by 14 bases; junction bases not matched to a gene: 12. In nucleotides, the CDR3 is TGTGCCAGCAGTTTCACCCTTACAGGGGGGTTCTACTTC. Amino acid sequence: CASSFTLTGGFYF.

This clone has only a few counts. This rearrangement joins TRBV9 to TRBJ1-6; weak D call: TRBD1 (5 bases). The CDR3 runs to 14 residues. Trimming took 2 bases from V and 10 from J, leaving 13 bases between them. CDR1 SGDLS and CDR2 YYNGEE come from the germline V gene. CDR3 DNA sequence: TGTGCCAGCAGCGTCGACAGTAGGAACTCACCCCTCCACTTT. The encoded protein is CASSVDSRNSPLHF.

V is TRBV7-9 and J is TRBJ1-4; the D gene is possibly TRBD1 (5 bases). Germline V lookup: CDR1 SEHNR, CDR2 FQNEAQ (reference sequence). With 3 bases removed from V and 6 bases from J, the gap between germline ends came to 11 bases. The CDR3 extends over 14 amino acids. CDR3 nucleotides: TGTGCCAGCAGCTTGCGGCAGGGTTATGAAAAACTGTTTTTT. This gives the protein CASSLRQGYEKLFF.

This chain links TRBV7-9 with TRBJ2-1, with 14 bases matching TRBD2. V shed 5 bases, J shed 6 bases, and the junction held 9 bases outside the gene matches. The CDR3 runs 17 residues. The germline V gene encodes CDR1 SEHNR and CDR2 FQNEAQ (reference sequence). CDR3 region: CASSTTTSGGAGNEQFF. The DNA of the CDR3 is TGTGCCAGCAGCACGACGACTAGCGGGGGGGCAGGCAATGAGCAGTTCTTC. The full variable domain, its missing parts supplied by reference TRBV7-9 and TRBJ2-1, is DTGVSQNPRHKITKRGQNVTFRCDPISEHNRLYWYRQTLGQGPEFLTYFQNEAQLEKSRLLSDRFSAERPKGSFSTLEIQRTEQGDSAMYLCASSTTTSGGAGNEQFFGPGTRLTVL.

The rearrangement uses TRBV5-6 and TRBJ1-1, with a possible D match to TRBD1 (6 bases). The CDR3 contains 15 residues. V lost 4 bases and J 4 bases, leaving 17 bases between the germline ends. The V gene's germline CDR1 is SGHDT and CDR2 YYEEEE. CDR3 sequence reads: CASSQEQGVVTEAFF. CDR3 nucleotides: TGTGCCAGCAGCCAGGAACAGGGAGTAGTCACTGAAGCTTTCTTT.

The rearrangement uses TRBV11-2 and TRBJ2-3, with TRBD2 matching 9 bases. The J segment lost 3 bases and the V segment lost 1 base, leaving 2 bases of the junction unmatched. The CDR3 has 15 residues. Per germline, CDR1 SGHAT and CDR2 FQNNGV. CDR3 DNA: TGTGCCAGCAGCTTAGTGGCGGGGGGGACAGATACGCAGTATTTT. Residues: CASSLVAGGTDTQYF. Filled out from reference TRBV11-2 and TRBJ2-3, the complete variable domain reads EAGVAQSPRYKIIEKRQSVAFWCNPISGHATLYWYQQILGQGPKLLIQFQNNGVVDDSQLPKDRFSAERLKGVDSTLKIQPAKLEDSAVYLCASSLVAGGTDTQYFGPGTRLTVL.

Only a few counts were recorded for this clone. The rearrangement links TRBV6-5 to TRBJ1-2; D is perhaps TRBD1 (6 bases). The length of the CDR3 is 15 residues. V was clipped by 6 bases and J by 2 bases, with 16 bases between them. The V gene's germline CDR1 is MNHEY and CDR2 SVGAGI. The CDR3 DNA reads TGTGCCAGCAGAACTTTACAGGGTTCCAACTATGGCTACACCTTC. Translating gives CASRTLQGSNYGYTF.

The genes are TRBV3-1 (or the pseudogene TRBV3-2) and TRBJ2-1; 9 positions agree with TRBD1. CDR3 size: 14 residues. Per germline, CDR1 LGHDT and CDR2 YNNKEL (reference sequence). J was trimmed by 4 bases and V by 4 bases; bases with no gene match: 2. The CDR3 DNA reads TGTGCCAGCAGCCGGACAGGGGAGTACAATGAGCAGTTCTTC. Protein product: CASSRTGEYNEQFF.

This chain uses TRBV28 with TRBJ1-5, with D possibly being TRBD1 (6 bases). The CDR3 length is 15 residues. V was cut by 6 bases and J by 5 bases, with 17 bases left in between. Germline V gives CDR1 MDHEN, CDR2 SYDVKM. The CDR3 sequence: CASSPSTGSYQPQHF. The DNA of the CDR3 is TGTGCCAGCAGCCCATCTACAGGGTCCTATCAGCCCCAGCATTTT.

The chain links TRBV5-6 to TRBJ1-5, with D uncertain. Germline CDR1 and CDR2: SGHDT and YYEEEE. With 1 base removed from V and 3 bases from J, the gap between germline ends came to 11 bases. CDR3 length equals 15 residues. DNA for the CDR3: TGTGCCAGCAGCTTGTACGGGGATCCCAATCAGCCCCAGCATTTT. Translation gives CASSLYGDPNQPQHF.

Here the CDR3 reads CASSPRGDQPQHF. The CDR3 DNA follows: TGTGCCAGCAGCCCCCGCGGGGATCAGCCCCAGCATTTT. The chain is built from TRBV4-2 and TRBJ1-5; no clear D. The length of the CDR3 is 13 residues. Germline V lookup: CDR1 LGHNA, CDR2 YNFKEQ. V was trimmed by 4 bases and J by 5 bases, leaving 9 bases between them.

The CDR3, as DNA: TGTGCCAGCAGCTCGACAGGGGAGGGTGGCTACACCTTC. Its protein product is CASSSTGEGGYTF. This chain joins TRBV11-2 and TRBJ1-2; TRBD1 matches 8 bases. The length of the CDR3 is 13 residues. Unmatched junction bases numbered 5, after V lost 4 bases and J lost 7 bases. Germline CDR1 reads SGHAT; CDR2 reads FQNNGV.

V gene TRBV4-1 combines with J gene TRBJ2-1, with D possibly being TRBD1 (5 bases). Germline CDR1 and CDR2: MGHRA and YSYEKL. CDR3 length: 15 amino acids. The ends were cut back, 0 bases at V and 6 bases at J, with 12 bases in the middle. The CDR3 DNA reads TGCGCCAGCAGCCAAGAAGGCTCAGGGCCCAATGAGCAGTTCTTC. The encoded protein is CASSQEGSGPNEQFF.

The rearrangement joins TRBV3-1 (or the pseudogene TRBV3-2) to TRBJ1-3, with D tentatively TRBD1 (5 bases). Trimming left V 4 bases short and J 5 bases short, with 9 bases between. The germline V gene encodes CDR1 LGHDT and CDR2 YNNKEL (reference sequence). This CDR3 has 13 amino acids. The CDR3 sequence is CASSRDSRNTIYF. CDR3 in DNA: TGTGCCAGCAGCCGCGACAGCCGAAACACCATATATTTT.